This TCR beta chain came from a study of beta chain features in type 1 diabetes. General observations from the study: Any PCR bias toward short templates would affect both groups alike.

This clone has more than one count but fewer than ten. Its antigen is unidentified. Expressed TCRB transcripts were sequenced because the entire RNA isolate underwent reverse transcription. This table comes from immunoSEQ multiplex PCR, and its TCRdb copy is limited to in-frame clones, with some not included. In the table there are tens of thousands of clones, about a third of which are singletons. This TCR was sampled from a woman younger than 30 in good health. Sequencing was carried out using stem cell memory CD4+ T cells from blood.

The CDR3 nucleotides are TGTGCCAGCAGCGAGGGACTAGCCCCTTACAATGAGCAGTTCTTC. Translated, it gives CASSEGLAPYNEQFF. The chain employs TRBV7-2 and TRBJ2-1, with 9 nucleotides matching TRBD2. Germline loops: CDR1 SGHTA, CDR2 FQGNSA. J gave up 4 bases and V 5 bases, and 6 bases lay outside the gene matches. The CDR3 runs 15 residues.